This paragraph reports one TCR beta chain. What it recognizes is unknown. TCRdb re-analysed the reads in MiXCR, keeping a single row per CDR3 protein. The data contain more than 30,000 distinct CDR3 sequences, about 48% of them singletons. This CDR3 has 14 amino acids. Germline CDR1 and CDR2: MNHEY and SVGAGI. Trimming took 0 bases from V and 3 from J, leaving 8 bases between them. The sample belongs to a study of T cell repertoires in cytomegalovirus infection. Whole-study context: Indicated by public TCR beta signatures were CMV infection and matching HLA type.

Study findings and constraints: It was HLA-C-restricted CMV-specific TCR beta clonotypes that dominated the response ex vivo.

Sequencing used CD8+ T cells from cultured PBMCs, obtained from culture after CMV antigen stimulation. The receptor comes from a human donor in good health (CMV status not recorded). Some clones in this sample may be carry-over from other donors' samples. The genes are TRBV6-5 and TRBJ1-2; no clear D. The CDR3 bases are TGTGCCAGCAGTTACTCCAGTACGCACTATGGCTACACCTTC. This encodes CASSYSSTHYGYTF.